This T cell receptor (beta chain) comes out of a study of human T cells and chemical hapten exposure. Study-wide background: Diphenylcyclopropenone was administered weekly to the scalp of patients throughout the roughly 25-week study. Study-wide findings and caveats: Correlating positively with patch test score were the PT1 expanded TCR counts. Among TCRs, those above 1 in 1000 frequency were unaffected by DPC sensitization.

The CDR3 covers 13 residues. V was cut by 3 bases and J by 2 bases, with 8 bases left in between. Germline V gene lookup returns CDR1 DFQATT and CDR2 SNEGSKA (reference sequence). This sample's time point: patch test 1, 2 weeks after DPC sensitization. Regarding treatment: therapeutic diphenylcyclopropenone sensitization with weekly scalp DPC. Within the library, unique molecular identifiers were attached to each individual cDNA molecule. TCRdb ran MiXCR on the RACE reads and lists one entry per CDR3 protein. Seen here are about 14,000 distinct CDR3 sequences, about 17% observed once, and the top ten hold around 6.7%. About this clonotype: As yet, its antigen is unknown.

The chain combines TRBV20-1 with TRBJ1-3; D is unresolved. The source is a woman in her 30s with alopecia areata. Some clones in this sample may be carry-over from other donors' samples. The specimen comprised whole blood, sampled in connection with sensitization to the hapten diphenylcyclopropenone (DPC). Here the CDR3 DNA reads TGCAGTGCTAGCATGGTAACTGGAAACACCATATATTTT. Translation: CSASMVTGNTIYF.